This TCR beta chain was captured by sequencing in a study of blood T cell repertoires in COVID-19. Overall study context: The cDNA or gDNA used as material had been derived from T cells, B-cell-depleted T cells, or PBMCs.

Germline CDR1 and CDR2: ENHRY and SYGVKD. This CDR3 region has 13 residues. The V gene end was trimmed by 6 bases and the J gene end by 2 bases; junction bases not matched to a gene: 3. Original processing notes: From reference gene primer amplification, estimates of nucleated cell counts were derived. The method was immunoSEQ multiplex PCR; TCRdb's version includes in-frame clones alone and lacks a portion of them. From that table come the V and J calls and clone size; the DNA was used to work out D and trimming. The sample yields nearly 95,000 clones, 87% seen once. The rearrangement links TRBV10-3 to TRBJ2-7; 8 nucleotides line up with TRBD2. The clonotype comes from a human donor with acute or convalescent COVID-19. The donor label of this sample is uncertain. What was sequenced was peripheral blood. This chain's CDR3 is CAIRTSETYEQYF. CDR3 coding DNA: TGTGCCATCAGGACTAGCGAAACCTACGAGCAGTACTTC.